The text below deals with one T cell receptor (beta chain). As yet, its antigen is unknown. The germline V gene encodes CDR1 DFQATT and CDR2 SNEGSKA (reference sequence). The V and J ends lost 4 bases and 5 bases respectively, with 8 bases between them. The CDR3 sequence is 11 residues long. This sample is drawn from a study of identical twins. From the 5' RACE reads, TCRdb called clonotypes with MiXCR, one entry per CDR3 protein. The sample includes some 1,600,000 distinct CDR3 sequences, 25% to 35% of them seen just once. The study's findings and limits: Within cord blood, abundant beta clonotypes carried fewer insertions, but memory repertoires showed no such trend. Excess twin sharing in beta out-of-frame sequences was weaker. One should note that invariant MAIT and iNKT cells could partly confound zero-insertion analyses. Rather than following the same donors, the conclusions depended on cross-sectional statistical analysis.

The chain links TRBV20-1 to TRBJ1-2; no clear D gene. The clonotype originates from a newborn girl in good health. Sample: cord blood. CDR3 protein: CSAKGPYGYTF. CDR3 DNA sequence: TGCAGTGCTAAAGGGCCTTATGGCTACACCTTC.